This record concerns one T cell receptor beta chain sequence. The antigen remains undetermined. This entry comes from a study of T cell repertoires in cytomegalovirus infection. Study summary: An indication of both CMV infection and matching HLA type came from public TCR beta signatures.

TCRdb analysed the reads with MiXCR anew, one entry per CDR3 protein. The data hold about 530,000 distinct CDR3 sequences, with around 27% observed a single time. This CDR3 contains 16 residues. With V trimmed by 0 bases and J by 6 bases, 8 bases remained unmatched. CDR1 and CDR2 from the germline V gene are MNHEY and SVGAGI. Study-wide findings and caveats: The ex vivo response was dominated by HLA-C-restricted CMV-specific TCR beta clonotypes.

Specimen: PBMCs. The V and J genes are TRBV6-5 and TRBJ2-3, with TRBD2 matching over 8 bases. This TCR was recovered from a human donor in good health (CMV status not recorded). Some clones in this sample may be carry-over from other donors' samples. CDR3: CASSYSPSGLSDTQYF. CDR3 DNA sequence: TGTGCCAGCAGTTACTCGCCTAGCGGGCTCTCCGATACGCAGTATTTT.